This is a list of T cell receptor beta chains from one sample in a study of glioma-infiltrating T cells after dendritic cell vaccination. Using immunoSEQ multiplex PCR, the repertoire was profiled, and TCRdb retains in-frame clones only, with some absent. The sample consists of about 82,000 clones, about 90% of them appearing once. The starting material was blood, obtained before dendritic cell vaccination. Source of these receptors: a human donor with glioblastoma. CDR3s include the opening cysteine and the closing phenylalanine or tryptophan. D genes are given only for firm matches. For some rows the clone size is stated as once, few or many, or as a class when expanded; others skip it.

>TRBV10-1|NA|TRBJ1-5|TRBD1
TGCGCCAGCAGTGAAAAGGGTGAGGGGGCGAGCAATCAGCCCCAGCATTTT
CASSEKGEGASNQPQHF
>TRBV6-6|NA|TRBJ1-2|NA
TGTGCCAGCGCCACCCTTTCTGAGGATGGCTACACCTTC
CASATLSEDGYTF
>TRBV6-5|NA|TRBJ1-2|TRBD1
TGTGCCAGCAGTAGGACAGGGGACCATGGCTACACCTTC
CASSRTGDHGYTF
>TRBV29-1|NA|TRBJ2-2|TRBD2
TGCAGCGTTGGGGGGCTAGCGGGGAGAGCCGGGGAGCTGTTTTTT
CSVGGLAGRAGELFF
>TRBV7-9|once|TRBJ1-2|TRBD1
TGTGCCAGCAGCCCAACCGGACAGGGAGGCACCTTC
CASSPTGQGGTF
>TRBV5-1|NA|TRBJ2-7|TRBD1
TGCGCCAGCAGCTTGGGTGACAGGGTCTACGAGCAGTACTTC
CASSLGDRVYEQYF
>TRBV15|NA|TRBJ1-2|TRBD1
TGTGCCACCAGCAGAGTGGCAGGGGGCGATTCTGGCTACACCTTC
CATSRVAGGDSGYTF
>TRBV27|NA|TRBJ1-1|TRBD1
TGTGCCAGCAGTCCTTGGGACAGGAACACTGAAGCTTTCTTT
CASSPWDRNTEAFF
>TRBV5-1|NA|TRBJ1-5|NA
TGCGCCAGCAGCACCTTTGGGAGGGGGTCGCCCCAGCATTTT
CASSTFGRGSPQHF
>TRBV2|NA|TRBJ1-4|NA
TGTGCCAGCAACAGGGAGGGTAATGAAAAACTGTTTTTT
CASNREGNEKLFF
>TRBV25-1|NA|TRBJ2-7|NA
TGTGCCAGCAGTGAGCAAGCTCCCGCCCACTACGAGCAGTACTTC
CASSEQAPAHYEQYF